This T cell receptor (beta chain) is drawn from a study of T cell responses to AZD1222 COVID-19 vaccine. Broader study findings: Clonal diversity was possibly underestimated; the donors were predominantly white British and more often female.

Data came from immunoSEQ multiplex PCR; TCRdb stores just in-frame clones and leaves some out. The sample shows around 80,000 clones, more than 70% of them seen only once. Looked up from germline, CDR1 is MDHEN and CDR2 is SYDVKM. The V gene end was trimmed by 6 bases and the J gene end by 3 bases; junction bases not matched to a gene: 24. The CDR3 has 20 residues. On this clone itself: What it binds is unknown.

This chain joins TRBV28 and TRBJ2-7; 9 bases match TRBD2. Sample: peripheral blood, taken on day 0 of AZD1222 vaccination. The receptor comes from an adult in good health. DNA for the CDR3: TGTGCCAGCAGGAGACCTCCGGGACTAGCAGAAGAGATGAGTATCTACGAGCAGTACTTC. Its protein product is CASRRPPGLAEEMSIYEQYF.